The clone carrying this TCR beta chain showed up just a few times. No antigen is known for it. The data originate from a study of blood T cells in healthy people across ages. Study-wide results and caveats: Researchers deemed the diversity estimates from one million T cells underestimates. The long-lived group displayed more naive CD4+ cells, plus higher diversity, than the aged donors did. TCR beta diversity correlated strongly with naive T cell percentage.

V was clipped by 4 bases and J by 4 bases, with 18 bases between them. The CDR3 is made up of 16 amino acids. The germline V gene encodes CDR1 SEHNR and CDR2 FQNEAQ (reference sequence). A second PCR of roughly 6 to 12 cycles used a sample-barcoded 5' primer and a J-beta primer mix. MiXCR, applied by TCRdb to the 5' RACE reads, yields one record per CDR3 protein. The repertoire holds about 810,000 distinct CDR3 sequences, with about 36% as singletons. Sequenced: blood. The sequence was collected from a man between 18 and 35 years old in good health. The chain combines TRBV7-9 with TRBJ2-3; maybe TRBD2 (5 bases). CDR3 amino acids: CASSSGLEGFPDTQYF. The CDR3 DNA sequence: TGTGCCAGCAGCTCAGGACTTGAAGGTTTTCCAGATACGCAGTATTTT.